The 19 T cell receptor beta chains listed next were all sequenced from one sample in a study of patients and donors after allogeneic stem cell transplantation. TCRdb redid the calling of the RT-PCR reads with MiXCR, one entry per CDR3 protein. The sample has hundreds of thousands of distinct CDR3 sequences, around two fifths seen once. Sequenced: blood, either unsorted or a sorted T cell fraction (not recorded which). These receptors were obtained from a human donor who was either an allogeneic HSCT recipient or a stem cell or donor lymphocyte infusion donor (not recorded which). It is not recorded whose cells these are; they may come from a transplant donor.

This chain uses TRBV29-1 with TRBJ2-5, with 7 bases matching TRBD2. The CDR3 has 14 residues. Germline values: CDR1 SQVTM, CDR2 ANQGSEA. V lost 6 bases to trimming and J lost 5 bases; unmatched junction nucleotides: 12. As DNA, the CDR3 is TGCAGCGTGCGCACCGGGGGGTTTAAGGAGACCCAGTACTTC. Its protein product is CSVRTGGFKETQYF.

The table lists this clonotype with a few counts. The CDR3 reads CAITDRDNQPQHF. CDR3 in DNA: TGTGCCATCACCGACAGGGATAATCAGCCCCAGCATTTT. The chain carries TRBV10-3 and TRBJ1-5; 7 nucleotides agree with TRBD1. Germline CDR1 is ENHRY and CDR2 is SYGVKD. Trimming cost V 7 bases and J 4 bases; bases outside gene matches: 4. CDR3 length equals 13 residues.

J is TRBJ1-1 and V is TRBV2; D not certain. V lost 5 bases, J lost 2 bases, and 18 bases lay in between. The CDR3 sequence is 16 residues long. Germline V gene sequence: CDR1 SNHLY, CDR2 FYNNEI. The DNA of the CDR3 is TGTGCCAGCAGTAATTCCCTGGACTGGATAAACACTGAAGCTTTCTTT. Its translation: CASSNSLDWINTEAFF.

This clonotype has just a few counts. The chain joins TRBV10-1 to TRBJ1-1, with 8 nucleotides matching TRBD1. From germline, CDR1 is WNHNN and CDR2 SYGVQD (reference sequence). This CDR3 has 15 residues. J lost 0 bases, V lost 2 bases, and 2 bases had no gene match. CDR3 in DNA: TGCGCCAGCAGTGAGCACAGGGGGATGAACACTGAAGCTTTCTTT. It specifies CASSEHRGMNTEAFF.

V is TRBV7-2 and J is TRBJ1-5; weak D call: TRBD1 (5 bases). The germline CDR1 and CDR2 sequences are SGHTA and FQGNSA. Between the trimmed V and J ends, which lost 6 bases and 6 bases, there was a span of 15 bases. The CDR3 is 14 amino acids. In DNA form, the CDR3 reads TGTGCCAGCAGTTCGGGGGAGGAGGGTCAGCCCCAGCATTTT. Protein product: CASSSGEEGQPQHF.

This clonotype turned up a few times. This chain joins TRBV4-2 and TRBJ2-1; 14 bases agree with TRBD2. CDR3 size: 15 residues. J gave up 12 bases and V 1 base, and 5 bases lay outside the gene matches. Germline V gene data show CDR1 as LGHNA and CDR2 as YNFKEQ. For the CDR3, the DNA is TGTGCCAGCAGCCAAGGGGGACTAGCGGGGGATAGGCAGTTCTTC. Translation gives CASSQGGLAGDRQFF.

The chain combines TRBV7-2 with TRBJ2-7; D might be TRBD1 (6 bases). This CDR3 region has 14 residues. In germline, CDR1 is SGHTA, CDR2 FQGNSA. V lost 3 bases and J 1 base, leaving 10 bases between the germline ends. DNA for the CDR3: TGTGCCAGCAGCTTTCGGACAGCTTCCTACGAGCAGTACTTC. This translates into CASSFRTASYEQYF.

The V and J genes are TRBV3-1 and TRBJ1-5; D unresolved. Trimming left V 4 bases short and J 8 bases short, with 15 bases between. Germline V gives CDR1 LGHDT, CDR2 YNNKEL (reference sequence). CDR3 size: 14 residues. In DNA form, the CDR3 reads TGTGCCAGCAGCCCCACTGTTCAATCAGAGCCCCAGCATTTT. Translating it yields CASSPTVQSEPQHF.

This clonotype was counted many times. The V and J genes are TRBV5-1 and TRBJ1-6; D gene uncertain. This CDR3 is built from 12 residues. Trimming shortened V by 4 bases and J by 8 bases, and 7 bases separated the two germline ends. CDR1 is SGHRS and CDR2 is YFSETQ in the germline V gene. CDR3 residues: CASSVGYSPLHF. The CDR3 coding sequence is TGCGCCAGCAGCGTGGGGTATTCACCCCTCCACTTT.

This clonotype has only a few counts. The chain is built from TRBV20-1 and TRBJ1-5; the match to TRBD1 covers 7 bases. The V and J ends lost 4 bases and 3 bases, in that order; junction bases with no gene match: 9. Germline lookup yields CDR1 DFQATT and CDR2 SNEGSKA (reference sequence). This CDR3 spans 15 amino acids. CDR3 sequence reads: CSATSGTAFNQPQHF. For the CDR3, the DNA is TGCAGTGCTACCTCCGGGACAGCCTTCAATCAGCCCCAGCATTTT.

V gene TRBV5-5 combines with J gene TRBJ2-1, with 12 bases matching TRBD2. With V trimmed by 2 bases and J by 0 bases, 3 bases remained unmatched. The CDR3 is 17 residues long. CDR1 is SGHKS, CDR2 YYEKEE, per germline (reference sequence). The DNA for the CDR3 is TGTGCCAGCAGCTTAAGACTAGCGGGGGCCTCCTACAATGAGCAGTTCTTC. Translated: CASSLRLAGASYNEQFF. The full variable domain, completed using reference TRBV5-5 and TRBJ2-1, is DAGVTQSPTHLIKTRGQQVTLRCSPISGHKSVSWYQQVLGQGPQFIFQYYEKEERGRGNFPDRFSARQFPNYSSELNVNALLLGDSALYLCASSLRLAGASYNEQFFGPGTRLTVL.

Only a few counts were recorded for this clonotype. The chain couples TRBV28 to TRBJ2-7, with D maybe TRBD1 (5 bases). The germline V gene has CDR1 MDHEN and CDR2 SYDVKM. This CDR3 is 15 amino acids long. With 1 base removed from V and 1 base from J, the gap between germline ends came to 11 bases. The CDR3 region is CASSLYAGSSYEQYF. As DNA, the CDR3 is TGTGCCAGCAGTTTATATGCAGGGTCATCCTACGAGCAGTACTTC.

V usage is TRBV5-1 and J usage is TRBJ1-2; unclear D gene. The ends were cut back, 3 bases at V and 6 bases at J, with 12 bases in the middle. CDR3 length equals 13 residues. Germline V gene data show CDR1 as SGHRS and CDR2 as YFSETQ. CDR3 loop: CASSSNLGDGYTF. The CDR3 DNA follows: TGCGCCAGCAGCTCCAATCTTGGTGATGGCTACACCTTC.

The chain carries TRBV4-1 and TRBJ1-5; D remains unclear. The CDR3 has 16 residues. The germline V gene encodes CDR1 MGHRA and CDR2 YSYEKL. V shed 3 bases and J shed 0 bases, with 12 bases lying between them. CDR3 bases: TGCGCCAGCAGCCACCGCACCACTTATAGCAATCAGCCCCAGCATTTT. Protein: CASSHRTTYSNQPQHF.

This clonotype has a handful of counts. V is TRBV2 and J is TRBJ2-7; no firm D call. This CDR3 contains 13 residues. V was cut by 2 bases and J by 3 bases, with 8 bases left in between. In germline, CDR1 is SNHLY, CDR2 FYNNEI. CDR3 residues: CASSERHNYEQYF. The CDR3 DNA follows: TGTGCCAGCAGTGAACGGCACAACTACGAGCAGTACTTC.

The chain links TRBV20-1 to TRBJ2-7; possibly TRBD1 for D (7 bases). The CDR3 covers 14 residues. The V end lost 6 bases, the J end lost 7 bases, and 22 bases lay between the germline ends. Germline CDR1 and CDR2: DFQATT and SNEGSKA (reference sequence). In nucleotides, the CDR3 is TGCAGTGCCTGCCTCGTGGAGGGGGCAGGGGAGCAGTACTTC. Protein product: CSACLVEGAGEQYF.

This chain joins TRBV9 and TRBJ1-2; TRBD1 might be the D (5 bases). CDR1 and CDR2 (germline): SGDLS, YYNGEE. Trimming stripped 4 bases from V and 3 bases from J, with 16 bases between. The CDR3 has 15 residues. CDR3 DNA sequence: TGTGCCAGCAGCCGTACCGCCTCGGGACACTATGGCTACACCTTC. It translates to CASSRTASGHYGYTF.

This clonotype was counted a few times. The chain recombines TRBV6-5 with TRBJ1-3; D might be TRBD1 (5 bases). The germline gives CDR1 MNHEY, CDR2 SVGAGI. This CDR3 is built from 13 residues. Trimming removed 5 bases from V and 5 bases from J, with 10 bases in between. CDR3 bases: TGTGCCAGCAGTCCCCCGGACAGAAACACCATATATTTT. This codes for CASSPPDRNTIYF.

The chain links TRBV6-6 to TRBJ1-2, with D hard to call. The CDR3 runs 14 residues. V dropped 6 bases and J dropped 3 bases, with 14 bases sitting between them. CDR1 MNHNY and CDR2 SVGAGI come from the germline V gene (reference sequence). The CDR3 loop is CASSHQLRYYGYTF. CDR3 in DNA: TGTGCCAGCAGCCACCAGCTCCGTTACTATGGCTACACCTTC.